The 5 T cell receptor beta chains below come from one sample, sequenced in a study of blood T cell repertoires in COVID-19. Using immunoSEQ multiplex PCR, the repertoire was profiled, and TCRdb retains in-frame clones only, with some absent. Found here are 200,000 to 300,000 clones, roughly 80% of them singletons; the top ten hold 6.5% to 9.5%. The sequenced material came from peripheral blood. The receptor source for this set is an elderly woman with COVID-19, enrolled during active disease.

The rearrangement links TRBV6-5 to TRBJ1-1; no reliable D call. Trimming took 5 bases from V and 0 from J, leaving 7 bases between them. The CDR3 runs 13 residues. Germline V CDR1 and CDR2: MNHEY, SVGAGI. CDR3: CASSKTVNTEAFF. DNA for the CDR3: TGTGCCAGCAGTAAGACTGTGAACACTGAAGCTTTCTTT.

V and J are TRBV19 and TRBJ1-5; D possibly corresponds to TRBD1 (6 bases). The V and J ends lost 6 bases and 4 bases respectively, with 13 bases between them. This CDR3 has 14 amino acids. Germline V CDR1 and CDR2: LNHDA, SQIVND (reference sequence). CDR3 nucleotide sequence: TGTGCCAGTAGCGACCAGGGGAGAAATCAGCCCCAGCATTTT. Its translation is CASSDQGRNQPQHF. Supplemented by reference TRBV19 and TRBJ1-5, the full variable domain reads DGGITQSPKYLFRKEGQNVTLSCEQNLNHDAMYWYRQDPGQGLRLIYYSQIVNDFQKGDIAEGYSVSREKKESFPLTVTSAQKNPTAFYLCASSDQGRNQPQHFGDGTRLSIL.

The CDR3 DNA reads TGTGCCAGCAGCTTGTCACAGTTTGAAAAACTGTTTTTT. Its protein is CASSLSQFEKLFF. The chain is built from TRBV5-8 and TRBJ1-4, with no clear D. CDR3 length equals 13 residues. V lost 1 base and J lost 7, with 8 bases in between. Germline values: CDR1 SGHTS, CDR2 YDEGEE.

This clone came up once. The CDR3 sequence is CASSNSNQETQYF. For the CDR3, the DNA is TGTGCCAGTTCAAACAGTAACCAAGAGACCCAGTACTTC. The chain joins TRBV19 to TRBJ2-5; D is undetermined. The CDR3 covers 13 residues. Trimming took off 8 bases at V and 0 bases at J, with 10 bases between the two ends. Per the germline V gene, CDR1 is LNHDA and CDR2 is SQIVND (reference sequence).

The chain couples TRBV28 to TRBJ1-2; 9 positions match TRBD1. The germline V gene encodes CDR1 MDHEN and CDR2 SYDVKM. J was trimmed by 6 bases and V by 8 bases; bases with no gene match: 10. CDR3 size: 14 residues. The CDR3 DNA reads as TGTGCCAGCTGGAATTTGGGACAGGGAGATGGCTACACCTTC. This translates into CASWNLGQGDGYTF.